This entry features one TCR beta chain sequence. The CDR3 is 17 residues long. The ends were cut back, 5 bases at V and 2 bases at J, with 18 bases in the middle. The germline V gene has CDR1 MDHEN and CDR2 SYDVKM. The record originates from a study of blood T cell repertoires in COVID-19. Study context: Italy, Spain and the United States were the sources of the convalescent and acute COVID-19 samples.

Participant-reported clinical history was the basis for cohort assignment. The repertoire was sequenced with immunoSEQ multiplex PCR; TCRdb's copy has only in-frame clones and lacks some. The data hold approximately 270,000 clones, with about 87% observed a single time. V is TRBV28 and J is TRBJ2-2; possible D gene TRBD1, 6 bases. The origin of this receptor is a woman under 40 with acute COVID-19. The specimen sequenced was PBMCs or T cells enriched from blood (not recorded which). The CDR3, as DNA: TGTGCCAGCAGTGACCGGGACATAGTAGTAAACACCGGGGAGCTGTTTTTT. Amino acids: CASSDRDIVVNTGELFF.